Listed below are T cell receptor beta chains from one sample, sequenced in a study of T-cell reconstitution after alpha-beta-depleted transplantation in children. One entry per CDR3 protein results from TCRdb running MiXCR on the PCR reads. The sample has more than 85,000 distinct CDR3 sequences, roughly 6% seen once. The material sequenced was PBMCs, mostly from graft donor cells, taken 60 days after TCRalphabeta/CD19-depleted stem cell transplant. All receptors derive from a female patient aged 2-15 years who had a stem cell transplant for Fanconi anemia, so the T cells may come from the graft donor. Both conserved end residues are part of each CDR3. The order of the fields is clone size, D gene, V gene, J gene, CDR3 DNA, CDR3 protein. D genes are given only for firm matches. Clone size is given for some rows only: seen once, a few or many times, or a class if the clone is expanded.

>many|NA|TRBV20-1|TRBJ2-6
TGCAGTGCTAGAAAGCACTCTGGGGCCAACGTCCTGACTTTC
CSARKHSGANVLTF
>NA|NA|TRBV20-1|TRBJ1-5
TGCAGTGCTCGCGGGGTTGTAAGCAATCAGCCCCAGCATTTT
CSARGVVSNQPQHF
>many|NA|TRBV5-1|TRBJ2-1
TGCGCCAGCAGCTCCACTCTCCGTGGACTTTCCACCTCCTTCTCCTACAATGAGCAGTTCTTC
CASSSTLRGLSTSFSYNEQFF
>once|NA|TRBV7-9|TRBJ1-6
TGTGCCAGCAGCTTACCTCCACGCAGGAATTCACCCCTCCACTTT
CASSLPPRRNSPLHF
>NA|NA|TRBV28|TRBJ2-3
TGTGCCAGCAGTTTGGGACCGGGGGGCCACCTTAGCACAGATACGCAGTATTTT
CASSLGPGGHLSTDTQYF
>many|TRBD1|TRBV28|TRBJ2-7
TGTGCCAGCAGTTTATGGGCCGGGACAGGGACTGGCGAGCAGTACTTC
CASSLWAGTGTGEQYF
>NA|NA|TRBV5-1|TRBJ2-1
TGCGCCAGCAGCTCTTTGGGAGCGGGCTACAATGAGCAGTTCTTC
CASSSLGAGYNEQFF
>many|TRBD1|TRBV27|TRBJ2-3
TGTGCCAGCAGTTTTCAGGTGACAGGGCGCACAGATACGCAGTATTTT
CASSFQVTGRTDTQYF
>many|NA|TRBV24-1|TRBJ2-7
TGTGCCACCAGTGAGTATCGGGACGGCCACTACGAGCAGTACTTC
CATSEYRDGHYEQYF
>NA|NA|TRBV11-1|TRBJ2-7
TGTGCCAGCAGCTTATCGCTTCGGGCGGGACGGAGGGTGAGCTCCTACGAGCAGTACTTC
CASSLSLRAGRRVSSYEQYF
>many|NA|TRBV28|TRBJ1-5
TGTGCCAGCAGTGGACCGACCCAGTGGCCCCAGCATTTT
CASSGPTQWPQHF
>many|NA|TRBV29-1|TRBJ2-4
TGCAGCGTCGATACAGGGAAACGTAACATTCAGTACTTC
CSVDTGKRNIQYF
>many|TRBD2|TRBV9|TRBJ2-3
TGTGCCAGCAGCGTAGGTTCTAGCGGGAGAACAGATACGCAGTATTTT
CASSVGSSGRTDTQYF
>few|NA|TRBV4-2|TRBJ2-7
TGTGCCAGCAGCCAAGGACGGTCCTACGAGCAGTACTTC
CASSQGRSYEQYF
>many|NA|TRBV7-9|TRBJ1-5
TGTGCCAGCAGCTTGCAAGGAGGCAATCAGCCCCAGCATTTT
CASSLQGGNQPQHF
>many|NA|TRBV7-9|TRBJ2-3
TGTGCCAGCAGCTCCGCTAGGGGTACGCAGTATTTT
CASSSARGTQYF